The 3 T cell receptor beta chains in this list originate from one sample, sequenced in a study of blood T cells in healthy people across ages. Primed by a sample-barcoded 5' primer and a J-beta primer mix, a second PCR proceeded for roughly 7 to 11 cycles. TCRdb reanalysed the 5' RACE reads using MiXCR and keeps one entry per CDR3 protein. The sample contains 800,000 to 950,000 distinct CDR3 sequences, 36% of which appear only once. Sequencing was done on a sample of blood. The receptors shown here come from a young man in good health.

Note on this clonotype: It may be a read error: a sequence one base away is much more abundant. V and J are TRBV4-1 and TRBJ1-2; TRBD1 matches 7 bases. This CDR3 has 16 residues. Germline V gene sequence: CDR1 MGHRA, CDR2 YSYEKL. The CDR3 region has the DNA TGCGCCGGCAGCCAGTGGGGGGACAGTGCTAACTATGGCTACACCTTC. The encoded protein is CAGSQWGDSANYGYTF.

The V call is TRBV29-1, the J call TRBJ2-1, with D possibly being TRBD1 or TRBD2 (5 bases each). V gave up 4 bases and J gave up 0 bases, with 10 bases separating them. The CDR3 spans 14 residues. From germline, CDR1 is SQVTM and CDR2 ANQGSEA. For the CDR3, the DNA is TGCAGCGTTGGAGGGGCTAGCTCCTACAATGAGCAGTTCTTC. Its translation is CSVGGASSYNEQFF.

There are a few counts of this clonotype. The CDR3 loop is CASNLEGRTEAFF. The CDR3 DNA follows: TGTGCCAGCAACTTGGAGGGTCGGACTGAAGCTTTCTTT. The rearrangement uses TRBV7-2 and TRBJ1-1, with D hard to call. Germline V gives CDR1 SGHTA, CDR2 FQGNSA. This CDR3 is 13 amino acids long. Trimming took 7 bases from V and 5 from J, leaving 14 bases between them.